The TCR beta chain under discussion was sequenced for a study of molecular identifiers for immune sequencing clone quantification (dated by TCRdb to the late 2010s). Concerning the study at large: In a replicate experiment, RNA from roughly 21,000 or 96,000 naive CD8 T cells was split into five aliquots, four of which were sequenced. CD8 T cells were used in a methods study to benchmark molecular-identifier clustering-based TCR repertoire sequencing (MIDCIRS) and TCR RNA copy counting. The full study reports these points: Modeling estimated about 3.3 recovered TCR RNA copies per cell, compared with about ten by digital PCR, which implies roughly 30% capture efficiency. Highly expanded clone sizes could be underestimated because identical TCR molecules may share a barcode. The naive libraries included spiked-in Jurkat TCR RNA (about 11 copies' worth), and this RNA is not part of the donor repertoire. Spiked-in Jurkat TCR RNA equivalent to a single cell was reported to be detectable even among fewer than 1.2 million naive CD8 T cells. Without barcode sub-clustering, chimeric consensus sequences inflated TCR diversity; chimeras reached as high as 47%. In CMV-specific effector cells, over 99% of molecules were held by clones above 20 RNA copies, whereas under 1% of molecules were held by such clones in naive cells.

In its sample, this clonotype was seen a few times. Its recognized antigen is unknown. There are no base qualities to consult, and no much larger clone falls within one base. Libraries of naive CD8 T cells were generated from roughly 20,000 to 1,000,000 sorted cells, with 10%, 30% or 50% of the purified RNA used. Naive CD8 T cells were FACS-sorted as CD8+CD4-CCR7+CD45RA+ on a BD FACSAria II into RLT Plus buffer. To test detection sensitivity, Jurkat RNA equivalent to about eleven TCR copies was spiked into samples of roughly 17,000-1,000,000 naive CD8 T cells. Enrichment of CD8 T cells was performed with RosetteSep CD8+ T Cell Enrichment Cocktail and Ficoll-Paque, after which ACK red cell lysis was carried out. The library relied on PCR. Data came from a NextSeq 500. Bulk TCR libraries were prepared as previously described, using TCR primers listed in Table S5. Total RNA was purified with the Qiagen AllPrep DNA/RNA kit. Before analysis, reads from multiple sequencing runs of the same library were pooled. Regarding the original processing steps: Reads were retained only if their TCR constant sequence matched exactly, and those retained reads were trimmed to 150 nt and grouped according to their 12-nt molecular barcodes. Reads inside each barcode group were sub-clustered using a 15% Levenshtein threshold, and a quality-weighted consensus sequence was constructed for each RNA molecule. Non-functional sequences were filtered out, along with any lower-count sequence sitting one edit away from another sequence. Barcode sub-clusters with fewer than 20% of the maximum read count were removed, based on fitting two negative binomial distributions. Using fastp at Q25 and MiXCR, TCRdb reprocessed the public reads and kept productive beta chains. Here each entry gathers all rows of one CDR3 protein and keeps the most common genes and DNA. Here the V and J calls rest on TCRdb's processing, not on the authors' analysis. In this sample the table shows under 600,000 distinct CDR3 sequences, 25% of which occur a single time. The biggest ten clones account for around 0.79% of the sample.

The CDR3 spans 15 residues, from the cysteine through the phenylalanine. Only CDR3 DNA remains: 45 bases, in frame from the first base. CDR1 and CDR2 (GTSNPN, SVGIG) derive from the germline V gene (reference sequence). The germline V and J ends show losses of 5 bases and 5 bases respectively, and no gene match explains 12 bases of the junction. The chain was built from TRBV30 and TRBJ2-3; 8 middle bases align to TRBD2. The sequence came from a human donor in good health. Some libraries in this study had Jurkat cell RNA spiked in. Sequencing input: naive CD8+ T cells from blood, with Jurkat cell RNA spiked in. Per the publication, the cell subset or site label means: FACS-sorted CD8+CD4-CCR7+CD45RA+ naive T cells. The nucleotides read TGTGCCTGGGGCACGGGACTAGTGTTTCGAGATACGCAGTATTTT. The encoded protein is CAWGTGLVFRDTQYF.